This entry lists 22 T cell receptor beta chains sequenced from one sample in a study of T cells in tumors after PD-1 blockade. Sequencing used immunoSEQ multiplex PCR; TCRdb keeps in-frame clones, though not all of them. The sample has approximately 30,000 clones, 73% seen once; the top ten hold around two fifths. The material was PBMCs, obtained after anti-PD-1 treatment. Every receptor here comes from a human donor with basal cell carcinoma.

CDR3 sequence: CASSRTSGGEQFF. DNA of the CDR3: TGTGCCAGCAGCCGGACTAGCGGGGGAGAGCAGTTCTTC. The chain recombines TRBV3-1 (or the pseudogene TRBV3-2) with TRBJ2-1, with 13 nucleotides matching TRBD2. This CDR3 has 13 residues. Trimming removed 4 bases from V and 10 bases from J; junction bases left unmatched: 1. CDR1 is LGHDT, CDR2 YNNKEL, per germline (reference sequence).

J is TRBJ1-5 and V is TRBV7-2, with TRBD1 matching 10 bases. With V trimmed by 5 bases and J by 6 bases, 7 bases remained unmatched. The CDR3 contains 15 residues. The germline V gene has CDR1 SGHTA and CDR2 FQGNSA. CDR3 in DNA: TGTGCCAGCAGCCCCGGGACAGGGGCGGGTCAGCCCCAGCATTTT. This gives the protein CASSPGTGAGQPQHF. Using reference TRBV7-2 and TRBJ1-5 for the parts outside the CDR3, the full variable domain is GAGVSQSPSNKVTEKGKDVELRCDPISGHTALYWYRQSLGQGLEFLIYFQGNSAPDKSGLPSDRFSAERTGGSVSTLTIQRTQQEDSAVYLCASSPGTGAGQPQHFGDGTRLSIL.

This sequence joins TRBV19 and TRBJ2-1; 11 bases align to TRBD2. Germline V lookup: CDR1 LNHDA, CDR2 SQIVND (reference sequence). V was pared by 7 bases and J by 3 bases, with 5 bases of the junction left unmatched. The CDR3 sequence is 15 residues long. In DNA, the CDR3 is TGTGCCAGTACGACCGGGACTAGCGGCTACAATGAGCAGTTCTTC. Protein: CASTTGTSGYNEQFF. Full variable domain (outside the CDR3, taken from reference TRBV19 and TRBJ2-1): DGGITQSPKYLFRKEGQNVTLSCEQNLNHDAMYWYRQDPGQGLRLIYYSQIVNDFQKGDIAEGYSVSREKKESFPLTVTSAQKNPTAFYLCASTTGTSGYNEQFFGPGTRLTVL.

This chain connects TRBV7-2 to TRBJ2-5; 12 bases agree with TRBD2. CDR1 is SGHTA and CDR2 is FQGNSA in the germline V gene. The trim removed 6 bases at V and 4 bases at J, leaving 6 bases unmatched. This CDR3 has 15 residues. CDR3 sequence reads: CASSPSGRAGETQYF. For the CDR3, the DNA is TGTGCCAGCAGTCCTAGCGGGAGGGCCGGAGAGACCCAGTACTTC.

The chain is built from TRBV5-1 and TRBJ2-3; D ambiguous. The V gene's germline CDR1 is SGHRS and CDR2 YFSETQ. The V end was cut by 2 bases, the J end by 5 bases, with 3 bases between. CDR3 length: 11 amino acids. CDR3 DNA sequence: TGCGCCAGCAGCTTTTTAGATACGCAGTATTTT. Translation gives CASSFLDTQYF.

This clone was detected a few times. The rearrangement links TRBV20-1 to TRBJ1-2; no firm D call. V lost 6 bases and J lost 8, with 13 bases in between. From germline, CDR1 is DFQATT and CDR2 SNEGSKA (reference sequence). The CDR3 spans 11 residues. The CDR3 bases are TGCAGTGCACCATCGGCCCGGGGCTACACCTTC. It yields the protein CSAPSARGYTF.

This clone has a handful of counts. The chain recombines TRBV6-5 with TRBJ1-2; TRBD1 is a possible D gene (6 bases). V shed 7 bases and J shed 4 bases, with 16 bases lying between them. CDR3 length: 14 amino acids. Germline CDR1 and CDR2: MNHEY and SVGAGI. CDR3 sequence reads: CASTPSSGAYGYTF. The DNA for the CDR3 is TGTGCCAGCACTCCTTCGTCGGGGGCCTATGGCTACACCTTC.

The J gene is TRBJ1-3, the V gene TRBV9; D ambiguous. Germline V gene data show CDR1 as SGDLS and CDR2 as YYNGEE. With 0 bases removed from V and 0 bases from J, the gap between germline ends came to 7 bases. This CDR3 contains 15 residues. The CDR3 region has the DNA TGTGCCAGCAGCGTAGGTTCTCCCTCTGGAAACACCATATATTTT. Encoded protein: CASSVGSPSGNTIYF.

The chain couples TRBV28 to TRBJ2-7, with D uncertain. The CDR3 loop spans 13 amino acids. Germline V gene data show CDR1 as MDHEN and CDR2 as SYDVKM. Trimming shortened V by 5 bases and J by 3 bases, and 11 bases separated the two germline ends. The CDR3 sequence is CASSPPLIYEQYF. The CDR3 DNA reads TGTGCCAGCAGTCCTCCACTTATCTACGAGCAGTACTTC.

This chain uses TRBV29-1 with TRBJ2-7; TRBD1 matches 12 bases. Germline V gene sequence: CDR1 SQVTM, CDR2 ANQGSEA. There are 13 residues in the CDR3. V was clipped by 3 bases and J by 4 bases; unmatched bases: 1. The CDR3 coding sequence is TGCAGCGTTGAGGGACAGGGGGCGTACGAGCAGTACTTC. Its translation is CSVEGQGAYEQYF.

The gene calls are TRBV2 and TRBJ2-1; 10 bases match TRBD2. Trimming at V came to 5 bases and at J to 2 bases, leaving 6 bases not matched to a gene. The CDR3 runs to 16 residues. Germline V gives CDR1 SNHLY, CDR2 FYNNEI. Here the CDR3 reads CASSPLAGVAYNEQFF. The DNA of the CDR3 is TGTGCCAGCAGTCCTCTAGCGGGGGTCGCCTACAATGAGCAGTTCTTC.

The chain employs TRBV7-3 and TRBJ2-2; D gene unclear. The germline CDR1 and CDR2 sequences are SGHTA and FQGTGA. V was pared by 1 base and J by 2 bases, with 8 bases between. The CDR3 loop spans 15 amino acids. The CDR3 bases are TGTGCCAGCAGCTTAAACCCGGCCAACACCGGGGAGCTGTTTTTT. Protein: CASSLNPANTGELFF.

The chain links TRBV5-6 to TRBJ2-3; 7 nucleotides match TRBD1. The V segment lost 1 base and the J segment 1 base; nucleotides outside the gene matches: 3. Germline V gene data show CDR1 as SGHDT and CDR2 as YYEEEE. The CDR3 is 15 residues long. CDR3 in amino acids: CASSLFDRGTDTQYF. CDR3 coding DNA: TGTGCCAGCAGCTTGTTCGACAGGGGCACAGATACGCAGTATTTT.

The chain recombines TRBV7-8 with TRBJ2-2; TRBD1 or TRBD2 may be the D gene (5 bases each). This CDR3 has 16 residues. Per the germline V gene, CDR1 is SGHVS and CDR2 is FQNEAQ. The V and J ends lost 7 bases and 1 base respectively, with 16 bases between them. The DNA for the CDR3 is TGTGCCAGCACCCCCTATGGGGGAAGGAACACCGGGGAGCTGTTTTTT. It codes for CASTPYGGRNTGELFF.

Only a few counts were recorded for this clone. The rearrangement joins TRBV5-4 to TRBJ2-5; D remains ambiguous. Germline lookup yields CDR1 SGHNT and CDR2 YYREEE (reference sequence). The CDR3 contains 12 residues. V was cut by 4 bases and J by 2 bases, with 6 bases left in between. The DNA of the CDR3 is TGTGCCAGCAGCCCCTCTCAAGAGACCCAGTACTTC. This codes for CASSPSQETQYF.

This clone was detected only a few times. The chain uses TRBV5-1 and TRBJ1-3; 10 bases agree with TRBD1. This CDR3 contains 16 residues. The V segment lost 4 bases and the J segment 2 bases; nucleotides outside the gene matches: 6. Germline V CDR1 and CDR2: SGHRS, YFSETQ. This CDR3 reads CASSPTGTGAGNTIYF. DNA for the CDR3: TGCGCCAGCAGCCCAACCGGGACAGGGGCTGGAAACACCATATATTTT.

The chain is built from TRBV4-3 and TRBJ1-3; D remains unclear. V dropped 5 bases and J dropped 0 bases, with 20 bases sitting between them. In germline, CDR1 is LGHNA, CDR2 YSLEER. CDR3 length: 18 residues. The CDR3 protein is CASSFTAGSRRSGNTIYF. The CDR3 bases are TGCGCCAGCAGCTTCACGGCTGGCAGCCGCCGCTCTGGAAACACCATATATTTT.

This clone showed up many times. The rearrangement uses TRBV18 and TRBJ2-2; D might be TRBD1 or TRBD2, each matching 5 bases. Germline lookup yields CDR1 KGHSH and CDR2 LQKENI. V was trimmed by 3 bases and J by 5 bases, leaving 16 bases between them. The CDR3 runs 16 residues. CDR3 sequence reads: CASSPTGRVETGELFF. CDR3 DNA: TGTGCCAGCTCACCCACGGGGCGAGTGGAAACCGGGGAGCTGTTTTTT. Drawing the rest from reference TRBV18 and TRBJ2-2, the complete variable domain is NAGVMQNPRHLVRRRGQEARLRCSPMKGHSHVYWYRQLPEEGLKFMVYLQKENIIDESGMPKERFSAEFPKEGPSILRIQQVVRGDSAAYFCASSPTGRVETGELFFGEGSRLTVL.

CDR3 DNA sequence: TGTGCCAGCAGTGCCTGGGGACAGGGTGGCGAAAAACTGTTTTTT. It yields the protein CASSAWGQGGEKLFF. This chain connects TRBV2 to TRBJ1-4; TRBD1 matches at 9 bases. The CDR3 is made up of 15 amino acids. V dropped 4 bases and J dropped 8; count of bases not matched to a gene: 8. The germline V gene has CDR1 SNHLY and CDR2 FYNNEI.

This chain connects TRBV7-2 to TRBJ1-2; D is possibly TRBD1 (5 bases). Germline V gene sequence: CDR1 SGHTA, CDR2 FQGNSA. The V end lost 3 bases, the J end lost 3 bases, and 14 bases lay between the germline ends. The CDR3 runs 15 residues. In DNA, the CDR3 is TGTGCCAGCAGCTTGTTGTCAGGGCCTGACTATGGCTACACCTTC. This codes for CASSLLSGPDYGYTF. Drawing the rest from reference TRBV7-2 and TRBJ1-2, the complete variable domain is GAGVSQSPSNKVTEKGKDVELRCDPISGHTALYWYRQSLGQGLEFLIYFQGNSAPDKSGLPSDRFSAERTGGSVSTLTIQRTQQEDSAVYLCASSLLSGPDYGYTFGSGTRLTVV.

The CDR3 region is CASSRDITPYNSPLHF. The CDR3 nucleotides read TGTGCCAGCAGCCGGGACATTACTCCCTATAATTCACCCCTCCACTTT. The chain uses TRBV7-6 and TRBJ1-6; D is perhaps TRBD1 (6 bases). With 5 bases removed from V and 2 bases from J, the gap between germline ends came to 13 bases. Looked up from germline, CDR1 is SGHVS and CDR2 is FNYEAQ. CDR3 length equals 16 residues.

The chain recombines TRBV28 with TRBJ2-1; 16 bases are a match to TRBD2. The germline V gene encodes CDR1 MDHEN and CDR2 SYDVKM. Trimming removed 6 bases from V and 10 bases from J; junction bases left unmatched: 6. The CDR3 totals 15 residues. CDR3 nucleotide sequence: TGTGCCAGCAGGATCGGGACTAGCGGGAGGGGGGAGCAGTTCTTC. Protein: CASRIGTSGRGEQFF. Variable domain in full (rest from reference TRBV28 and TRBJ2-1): DVKVTQSSRYLVKRTGEKVFLECVQDMDHENMFWYRQDPGLGLRLIYFSYDVKMKEKGDIPEGYSVSREKKERFSLILESASTNQTSMYLCASRIGTSGRGEQFFGPGTRLTVL.